The next 24 T cell receptor beta chains were all read from a single sample in a study of cytomegalovirus exposure and HLA in healthy donors. PCR amplification relied on 60 Vbeta primers (plus 13 Jbeta primers). This table comes from immunoSEQ multiplex PCR, and its TCRdb copy is limited to in-frame clones, with some not included. The sample has 77,000 or so clones; more than 60% are singletons. Sequencing was done on a sample of PBMCs. These receptors all come from a man in his forties or fifties in good health and CMV-seronegative.

V and J are TRBV11-2 and TRBJ2-1, with 10 bases matching TRBD2. CDR3 size: 16 residues. V lost 0 bases, J lost 3 bases, and 2 bases stayed unmatched. Germline lookup yields CDR1 SGHAT and CDR2 FQNNGV. The CDR3 spells CASSLEASGSYNEQFF. The CDR3 nucleotides read TGTGCCAGCAGCTTAGAGGCTAGCGGGAGCTACAATGAGCAGTTCTTC.

V and J are TRBV29-1 and TRBJ1-4; D gene ambiguous. The CDR3 loop spans 13 amino acids. The V gene's germline CDR1 is SQVTM and CDR2 ANQGSEA. V was shortened by 6 bases and J by 3 bases, with 11 bases between the two germline ends. DNA for the CDR3: TGCAGCGTATTGCAGGAAGCTAATGAAAAACTGTTTTTT. It yields the protein CSVLQEANEKLFF.

The chain recombines TRBV28 with TRBJ2-7; 13 bases map to TRBD2. Germline V gives CDR1 MDHEN, CDR2 SYDVKM. This CDR3 is 15 amino acids long. V lost 2 bases, J lost 4 bases, and 2 bases stayed unmatched. Here the CDR3 reads CASSLPGLAGYEQYF. The DNA of the CDR3 is TGTGCCAGCAGTTTACCGGGACTAGCGGGATACGAGCAGTACTTC.

The genes are TRBV11-2 and TRBJ2-7, with D possibly matching TRBD1 (5 bases). V was trimmed by 5 bases and J by 3 bases, leaving 8 bases between them. Germline V gives CDR1 SGHAT, CDR2 FQNNGV. CDR3 size: 12 residues. Here the CDR3 DNA reads TGTGCCAGCAGCAAAGACAGCTACGAGCAGTACTTC. Translating it yields CASSKDSYEQYF.

J is TRBJ2-2 and V is TRBV2, with 14 bases aligning to TRBD2. Germline CDR1 and CDR2: SNHLY and FYNNEI. The V segment lost 9 bases and the J segment 6 bases; nucleotides outside the gene matches: 6. CDR3 length equals 15 residues. The CDR3 nucleotides read TGTGCCAGTTTAACGGGACTAGCGGGAGCCGGGGAGCTGTTTTTT. Protein product: CASLTGLAGAGELFF. The whole variable domain, filled in from reference TRBV2 and TRBJ2-2, reads EPEVTQTPSHQVTQMGQEVILRCVPISNHLYFYWYRQILGQKVEFLVSFYNNEISEKSEIFDDQFSVERPDGSNFTLKIRSTKLEDSAMYFCASLTGLAGAGELFFGEGSRLTVL.

V is TRBV9 and J is TRBJ2-1, with 7 bases aligning to TRBD2. CDR3 size: 14 residues. Looked up from germline, CDR1 is SGDLS and CDR2 is YYNGEE. The junction had 3 bases not matched to a gene; V was cut back by 3 bases and J by 3 bases. The CDR3 region has the DNA TGTGCCAGCAGCGCCGGACTAGGCTACAATGAGCAGTTCTTC. Encoded protein: CASSAGLGYNEQFF.

The chain uses TRBV18 and TRBJ2-2; 7 positions agree with TRBD2. Losses at the gene ends were 2 bases for V and 3 bases for J; bases not matched to a gene: 3. Germline V gene lookup returns CDR1 KGHSH and CDR2 LQKENI. This CDR3 comprises 15 residues. The CDR3 reads CASSPESGDTGELFF. Here the CDR3 DNA reads TGTGCCAGCTCACCAGAAAGCGGGGACACCGGGGAGCTGTTTTTT.

The CDR3 protein is CASSLRAGVDTQYF. CDR3 DNA sequence: TGTGCCAGCAGCCTGAGAGCGGGAGTAGATACGCAGTATTTT. This chain joins TRBV5-4 and TRBJ2-3; 8 nucleotides match TRBD2. The CDR3 covers 14 residues. V lost 4 bases, J lost 5 bases, and 6 bases stayed unmatched. Looked up from germline, CDR1 is SGHNT and CDR2 is YYREEE (reference sequence).

The V gene is TRBV28, the J gene TRBJ2-7, with D possibly TRBD2 on 5 matching bases. The CDR3 consists of 15 residues. CDR1 and CDR2 from the germline V gene are MDHEN and SYDVKM. Trimming stripped 6 bases from V and 0 bases from J, with 15 bases between. CDR3: CASSPSSTISYEQYF. CDR3 coding DNA: TGTGCCAGCAGCCCTTCCTCGACTATCTCCTACGAGCAGTACTTC.

The chain recombines TRBV7-6 with TRBJ2-5, with D maybe TRBD1 (6 bases). The V end lost 1 base, the J end lost 3 bases, and 9 bases lay between the germline ends. Germline CDR1 and CDR2: SGHVS and FNYEAQ. The CDR3 loop spans 14 amino acids. CDR3 nucleotide sequence: TGTGCCAGCAGCTTAGTATACAGGGAAGAGACCCAGTACTTC. Translation gives CASSLVYREETQYF.

The count of this clone is one. The chain uses TRBV9 and TRBJ2-3; TRBD2 matches at 9 bases. Germline lookup yields CDR1 SGDLS and CDR2 YYNGEE. With V trimmed by 0 bases and J by 4 bases, 0 bases remained unmatched. The CDR3 covers 14 residues. The CDR3 region has the DNA TGTGCCAGCAGCGTAGTAGCGGGAGCAGATACGCAGTATTTT. It codes for CASSVVAGADTQYF.

In DNA form, the CDR3 reads TGCGCCAGCAGCCGGGACTTGTTCGACAATGAGCAGTTCTTC. Translated: CASSRDLFDNEQFF. This chain connects TRBV5-1 to TRBJ2-1; weak D call: TRBD2 (6 bases). V dropped 4 bases and J dropped 5 bases, with 13 bases sitting between them. This CDR3 has 14 amino acids. In germline, CDR1 is SGHRS, CDR2 YFSETQ.

This clone has a handful of counts. The chain carries TRBV6-1 and TRBJ1-4; D remains unclear. Germline V lookup: CDR1 MNHNS, CDR2 SASEGT. The CDR3 extends over 12 amino acids. The V end was cut by 7 bases, the J end by 3 bases, with 6 bases between. The CDR3 spells CASMRPNEKLFF. The CDR3 DNA is TGTGCCAGCATGAGGCCTAATGAAAAACTGTTTTTT.

This CDR3 is CASSLAGQLNNEQFF. CDR3 sequence (DNA): TGTGCCAGCAGCTTAGCGGGACAGCTAAACAATGAGCAGTTCTTC. The chain combines TRBV7-6 with TRBJ2-1, with TRBD1 matching over 7 bases. Germline CDR1 SGHVS, CDR2 FNYEAQ. V was pared by 0 bases and J by 5 bases, with 4 bases of the junction left unmatched. This CDR3 is 15 amino acids long.

The chain combines TRBV28 with TRBJ1-2; 8 bases agree with TRBD1. CDR3 length: 14 residues. The germline V gene has CDR1 MDHEN and CDR2 SYDVKM. J lost 4 bases, V lost 5 bases, and 6 bases had no gene match. The chain's CDR3 is CASSRQGFGYGYTF. The CDR3 coding sequence is TGTGCCAGCAGTAGACAGGGGTTCGGCTATGGCTACACCTTC.

On this clone: The junction does not match germline at one end; this may be a read error. The rearrangement links TRBV19 to TRBJ2-4; 7 nucleotides line up with TRBD1. Germline CDR1 reads LNHDA; CDR2 reads SQIVND (reference sequence). This CDR3 is 12 amino acids long. CDR3 protein: CASSSRGNSQYF. Written as DNA, the CDR3 is TGTGCCAGTAGTTCCAGGGGGAACAGTCAGTACTTC.

J is TRBJ1-2 and V is TRBV18, with D tentatively TRBD1 (5 bases). Germline CDR1 reads KGHSH; CDR2 reads LQKENI. Trimming shortened V by 0 bases and J by 4 bases, and 9 bases separated the two germline ends. CDR3 length: 14 residues. DNA for the CDR3: TGTGCCAGCTCACCACCGGGAGGGGCCTATGGCTACACCTTC. Translating gives CASSPPGGAYGYTF.

V usage is TRBV27 and J usage is TRBJ1-3, with 9 bases that match TRBD1. The J segment lost 4 bases and the V segment lost 1 base, leaving 14 bases of the junction unmatched. Germline V gene sequence: CDR1 MNHEY, CDR2 SMNVEV (reference sequence). There are 19 residues in the CDR3. The CDR3 coding sequence is TGTGCCAGCAGTTTATTTCCCGTTAACAGGGGGCTAAAAGGAAACACCATATATTTT. This translates into CASSLFPVNRGLKGNTIYF.

The rearrangement joins TRBV28 to TRBJ2-7, with 11 bases fitting TRBD2. Germline CDR1 and CDR2: MDHEN and SYDVKM. This CDR3 has 15 residues. The trim removed 6 bases at V and 4 bases at J, leaving 8 bases unmatched. The CDR3 is CASRLAGVGIYEQYF. The DNA for the CDR3 is TGTGCCAGCAGACTAGCGGGAGTCGGGATATACGAGCAGTACTTC. Variable domain in full (rest from reference TRBV28 and TRBJ2-7): DVKVTQSSRYLVKRTGEKVFLECVQDMDHENMFWYRQDPGLGLRLIYFSYDVKMKEKGDIPEGYSVSREKKERFSLILESASTNQTSMYLCASRLAGVGIYEQYFGPGTRLTVT.

The gene calls are TRBV5-1 and TRBJ1-2; 7 bases align to TRBD1. With V trimmed by 4 bases and J by 12 bases, 9 bases remained unmatched. The germline gives CDR1 SGHRS, CDR2 YFSETQ. This CDR3 contains 12 residues. CDR3 DNA sequence: TGCGCCAGCAGCGGAGGACAGGTCGTAAACACCTTC. Translation: CASSGGQVVNTF.

This clone was seen a few times. V and J are TRBV7-9 and TRBJ2-5; D is undetermined. Gene TRBJ2-7 matches the end of the DNA better, so the J call may be wrong. The CDR3 covers 11 residues. Germline V CDR1 and CDR2: SEHNR, FQNEAQ (reference sequence). The CDR3 DNA follows: TGTGCCAGCAGCTCTCGCTACGAGCAGTACTTC. Translating it yields CASSSRYEQYF.

The chain is built from TRBV19 and TRBJ1-4; perhaps TRBD1 as D (5 bases). This CDR3 has 17 amino acids. The V and J ends lost 9 bases and 2 bases respectively, with 22 bases between them. Looked up from germline, CDR1 is LNHDA and CDR2 is SQIVND (reference sequence). CDR3 residues: CASREDIRGITNEKLFF. The CDR3 DNA sequence: TGTGCCAGCCGAGAGGACATCCGGGGGATCACTAATGAAAAACTGTTTTTT.

In this sample, this clone turned up once. The chain couples TRBV2 to TRBJ2-2; D might be TRBD2 (6 bases). V lost 8 bases, J lost 7 bases, and 14 bases lay in between. The CDR3 length is 13 residues. Germline-derived CDR1 and CDR2 are SNHLY and FYNNEI. CDR3 in amino acids: CASSREVSGELFF. In nucleotides, the CDR3 is TGTGCCAGCTCCAGGGAGGTCAGCGGGGAGCTGTTTTTT.

This chain connects TRBV28 to TRBJ2-3, with TRBD2 matching 8 bases. After removal of 6 bases from V and 3 bases from J, the junction contained 2 bases not matched to a gene. Per germline, CDR1 MDHEN and CDR2 SYDVKM. The CDR3 is 13 amino acids. The CDR3 DNA sequence: TGTGCCAGCAGCCCGGGGGGGACAGATACGCAGTATTTT. It translates to CASSPGGTDTQYF.